A single sample gave rise to the 30 T cell receptor beta chains below, sequenced in a study of cytomegalovirus exposure and HLA in healthy donors. The PCR contained 60 Vbeta and 13 Jbeta primers. TCRdb's copy holds only in-frame clones and misses some; the assay was immunoSEQ multiplex PCR. The sample comprises more than 110,000 clones, about 78% of which are singletons, and 2.5% to 3% rests with the top ten. Sequencing was done on a sample of PBMCs. The origin of the receptors is a male donor in good health and CMV-seronegative.

V gene TRBV30 combines with J gene TRBJ1-6; 7 nucleotides align to TRBD1. V shed 4 bases and J 13 bases; nucleotides not matched to a gene: 10. The CDR3 loop spans 13 amino acids. Germline V gives CDR1 GTSNPN, CDR2 SVGIG (reference sequence). DNA for the CDR3: TGTGCCTGGAACCGGGACAGAGGAAGCCCCCTCCACTTT. Residues: CAWNRDRGSPLHF.

The rearrangement uses TRBV19 and TRBJ1-2, with TRBD1 matching 9 bases. Germline loops: CDR1 LNHDA, CDR2 SQIVND (reference sequence). Losses at the gene ends were 5 bases for V and 7 bases for J; bases not matched to a gene: 5. The CDR3 sequence is 13 residues long. In nucleotides, the CDR3 is TGTGCCAGTAGTGGGACAGGGAAGGCTGGCTACACCTTC. Amino acids: CASSGTGKAGYTF.

The V gene is TRBV7-9, the J gene TRBJ1-1, with 9 bases aligning to TRBD1. The CDR3 is 16 residues long. The ends lost 5 bases at V and 1 base at J; junction bases unmatched: 8. CDR1 and CDR2 from the germline V gene are SEHNR and FQNEAQ (reference sequence). The CDR3 loop reads CASSPLPGQGNTEAFF. CDR3 coding DNA: TGTGCCAGCAGCCCGCTTCCGGGACAGGGGAACACTGAAGCTTTCTTT.

This CDR3 reads CASSYSRGSYEQYF. The CDR3 DNA reads as TGTGCCAGCAGTTACTCGAGGGGGTCCTACGAGCAGTACTTC. This sequence joins TRBV6-5 and TRBJ2-7, with D perhaps matching TRBD1 (6 bases). Germline V gene lookup returns CDR1 MNHEY and CDR2 SVGAGI. This CDR3 has 14 residues. Trimming took 0 bases from V and 1 from J, leaving 7 bases between them.

This chain joins TRBV11-1 and TRBJ2-3, with TRBD2 identical over 10 bases. This CDR3 comprises 15 residues. Germline loops: CDR1 SGHAT, CDR2 FQDESV (reference sequence). The V and J ends lost 1 base and 7 bases, in that order; junction bases with no gene match: 5. As DNA, the CDR3 is TGTGCCAGCAGCTTAGGGACTAGCGGTTCGAATACGCAGTATTTT. Protein product: CASSLGTSGSNTQYF.

The genes are TRBV6-5 and TRBJ1-1; TRBD1 aligns across 8 bases. CDR3 length equals 14 residues. The junction had 4 bases not matched to a gene; V was cut back by 6 bases and J by 1 base. Germline assignment: CDR1 MNHEY and CDR2 SVGAGI. CDR3 region: CASRRTGTNTEAFF. In DNA, the CDR3 is TGTGCCAGCAGGAGGACAGGGACGAACACTGAAGCTTTCTTT.

Here the CDR3 reads CASSSSERTSGGRALNTDTQYF. The CDR3 bases are TGTGCCAGCAGCTCAAGCGAAAGGACTAGCGGGGGGCGAGCTCTAAACACAGATACGCAGTATTTT. The chain is built from TRBV6-7 and TRBJ2-3; the match to TRBD2 covers 14 bases. TRBV6-7 is an ORF, with its function uncertain. This CDR3 region has 22 residues. V lost 6 bases to trimming and J lost 2 bases; unmatched junction nucleotides: 22.

The chain combines TRBV7-2 with TRBJ2-4; TRBD2 is a possible D gene (6 bases). Looked up from germline, CDR1 is SGHTA and CDR2 is FQGNSA. Trimming pared 2 bases from V and 0 bases from J, leaving 17 bases between. This CDR3 is built from 18 residues. CDR3 coding DNA: TGTGCCAGCAGCTTACAAAAGGGAGGCGGCCTAGCCAAAAACATTCAGTACTTC. Amino acids: CASSLQKGGGLAKNIQYF.

The V gene is TRBV4-3, the J gene TRBJ1-2; D perhaps matches TRBD1 (6 bases). This CDR3 is built from 13 residues. V dropped 3 bases and J dropped 2 bases, with 7 bases sitting between them. The germline CDR1 and CDR2 sequences are LGHNA and YSLEER. CDR3 DNA sequence: TGCGCCAGCAGCCAGGGGGCCAACTATGGCTACACCTTC. It specifies CASSQGANYGYTF.

The chain is built from TRBV6-1 and TRBJ2-5; TRBD2 might be the D (6 bases). The CDR3 runs 17 residues. V lost 2 bases and J 5 bases, leaving 21 bases between the germline ends. Germline CDR1 MNHNS, CDR2 SASEGT. The CDR3 loop reads CASSETSRGTYTETQYF. CDR3 sequence (DNA): TGTGCCAGCAGTGAAACCTCCCGGGGGACTTACACGGAGACCCAGTACTTC.

V is TRBV7-9 and J is TRBJ1-5, with 8 bases matching TRBD1. The germline CDR1 and CDR2 sequences are SEHNR and FQNEAQ (reference sequence). This CDR3 is built from 16 residues. V dropped 3 bases and J dropped 3; count of bases not matched to a gene: 7. In DNA form, the CDR3 reads TGTGCCAGCAGCTTTTTTGGGACAGGAGACAATCAGCCCCAGCATTTT. Its translation: CASSFFGTGDNQPQHF.

The V call is TRBV25-1, the J call TRBJ2-1, with 9 bases identical to TRBD2. Trimming cost V 9 bases and J 4 bases; bases outside gene matches: 10. Germline CDR1 and CDR2: MGHDK and SYGVNS. The CDR3 runs to 15 residues. DNA for the CDR3: TGTGCCAGTTGGGAAGCGGGAGGAACGTACAATGAGCAGTTCTTC. Amino acid sequence: CASWEAGGTYNEQFF.

This clone has only one observation. This rearrangement joins TRBV2 to TRBJ1-5; possible D gene TRBD1, 5 bases. The germline CDR1 and CDR2 sequences are SNHLY and FYNNEI. The CDR3 loop spans 15 amino acids. V was shortened by 3 bases and J by 9 bases, with 18 bases between the two germline ends. In nucleotides, the CDR3 is TGTGCCAGCAGTGATGTGCGGGGGGAATCTCGGCCCCAGCATTTT. Translation: CASSDVRGESRPQHF.

V gene TRBV29-1 combines with J gene TRBJ2-3; a weak D match, TRBD2 (5 bases). This CDR3 comprises 11 residues. Trimming pared 7 bases from V and 4 bases from J, leaving 9 bases between. In germline, CDR1 is SQVTM, CDR2 ANQGSEA. CDR3 in DNA: TGCAGCGCAGCGGTCGCAGATACGCAGTATTTT. Translated: CSAAVADTQYF.

The chain recombines TRBV6-6 with TRBJ1-5, with TRBD1 matching over 8 bases. J was trimmed by 1 base and V by 0 bases; bases with no gene match: 2. From germline, CDR1 is MNHNY and CDR2 SVGAGI (reference sequence). The CDR3 extends over 16 amino acids. In nucleotides, the CDR3 is TGTGCCAGCAGTTACTCAAGACAGGGGAGCAATCAGCCCCAGCATTTT. Its protein is CASSYSRQGSNQPQHF.

The chain joins TRBV25-1 to TRBJ1-1; possibly TRBD1 for D (5 bases). Trimming stripped 2 bases from V and 6 bases from J, with 16 bases between. CDR1 and CDR2 (germline): MGHDK, SYGVNS. The CDR3 totals 15 residues. This CDR3 is CASSEMRGVGAEAFF. As DNA, the CDR3 is TGTGCCAGCAGTGAAATGCGGGGCGTGGGGGCTGAAGCTTTCTTT.

The chain combines TRBV5-1 with TRBJ2-1; 9 bases match TRBD2. Germline V gene data show CDR1 as SGHRS and CDR2 as YFSETQ. CDR3 length: 16 residues. The ends lost 5 bases at V and 4 bases at J; junction bases unmatched: 10. CDR3 bases: TGCGCCAGCAGTAGTCCGGGACTAGCAGAATACAATGAGCAGTTCTTC. Protein: CASSSPGLAEYNEQFF.

Comments on this clone: A read error may produce the germline difference seen at one junction end. The rearrangement uses TRBV7-7 and TRBJ2-2, with 7 bases identical to TRBD2. Per the germline V gene, CDR1 is SSHAT and CDR2 is FNYEAQ (reference sequence). This CDR3 region has 17 residues. The CDR3 DNA sequence: TGTGCTAGCAGCTCTCGGATTCGGGGGGAAGGCACCGGGGAGCTGTTTTTT. This translates into CASSSRIRGEGTGELFF.

The rearrangement joins TRBV29-1 to TRBJ2-1, with 10 bases fitting TRBD1. The CDR3 runs 16 residues. The V gene end was trimmed by 0 bases and the J gene end by 3 bases; junction bases not matched to a gene: 5. From germline, CDR1 is SQVTM and CDR2 ANQGSEA. CDR3 coding DNA: TGCAGCGTTGAAGAGGCCGGGACAGGGGTCTACAATGAGCAGTTCTTC. Amino acids: CSVEEAGTGVYNEQFF.

This clone occurred a few times. The rearrangement uses TRBV7-9 and TRBJ2-7, with D perhaps TRBD2 (5 bases). The CDR3 runs 14 residues. V was trimmed by 1 base and J by 7 bases, leaving 14 bases between them. Germline V gives CDR1 SEHNR, CDR2 FQNEAQ (reference sequence). DNA for the CDR3: TGTGCCAGCAGCTTAGAGAGTTCGGGAACGGAGCAGTACTTC. Its protein product is CASSLESSGTEQYF.

This chain links TRBV6-1 with TRBJ2-2, with no clear D. The germline gives CDR1 MNHNS, CDR2 SASEGT. Trimming pared 4 bases from V and 6 bases from J, leaving 12 bases between. The CDR3 is 14 amino acids. CDR3 protein: CASSAPLIAGELFF. The CDR3 DNA reads as TGTGCCAGCAGTGCCCCCCTTATCGCCGGGGAGCTGTTTTTT.

This clone showed up just once. The rearrangement uses TRBV4-3 and TRBJ2-3, with D perhaps matching TRBD2 (7 bases). This CDR3 has 14 amino acids. In germline, CDR1 is LGHNA, CDR2 YSLEER. V lost 4 bases and J lost 5, with 13 bases in between. Written as DNA, the CDR3 is TGCGCCAGCAGCCCGGGGGGCGGCGGAGATACGCAGTATTTT. This gives the protein CASSPGGGGDTQYF.

The genes are TRBV7-3 and TRBJ2-1; TRBD1 matches 7 bases. This CDR3 has 16 amino acids. Germline assignment: CDR1 SGHTA and CDR2 FQGTGA. V was pared by 6 bases and J by 0 bases, with 8 bases of the junction left unmatched. The CDR3 DNA reads as TGTGCCAGCAGACAGGGGCTTCTTAGCTCCTACAATGAGCAGTTCTTC. This encodes CASRQGLLSSYNEQFF.

This clone was observed a single time. The chain combines TRBV6-6 with TRBJ1-1; possibly TRBD1 for D (6 bases). The CDR3 has 14 amino acids. In germline, CDR1 is MNHNY, CDR2 SVGAGI (reference sequence). The germline V and J ends were trimmed by 5 bases and 5 bases, with 15 bases remaining between them. CDR3 DNA: TGTGCCAGCAGTAGAACAGGGACGAGAACTGAAGCTTTCTTT. Translating it yields CASSRTGTRTEAFF.

The chain is built from TRBV27 and TRBJ2-6; TRBD1 is a possible D gene (5 bases). The CDR3 sequence is 15 residues long. V was clipped by 3 bases and J by 5 bases, with 11 bases between them. Per germline, CDR1 MNHEY and CDR2 SMNVEV (reference sequence). The CDR3 spells CASSLGQGWANVLTF. DNA of the CDR3: TGTGCCAGCAGTTTGGGCCAGGGCTGGGCCAACGTCCTGACTTTC.

V gene TRBV12-5 combines with J gene TRBJ2-2, with 8 nucleotides matching TRBD1. CDR1 LGHNT and CDR2 FRNRAP come from the germline V gene. V was clipped by 0 bases and J by 4 bases; unmatched bases: 1. The CDR3 is 15 residues long. CDR3 sequence reads: CASGLVTGGTGELFF. The CDR3 DNA is TGTGCTAGTGGTTTGGTTACAGGGGGCACCGGGGAGCTGTTTTTT.

The J gene is TRBJ2-1, the V gene TRBV13; D may be TRBD2 (6 bases). Germline V gene lookup returns CDR1 PRHDT and CDR2 FYEKMQ (reference sequence). V was clipped by 2 bases and J by 7 bases, with 12 bases between them. The CDR3 spans 14 residues. The CDR3 DNA is TGTGCCAGCAGCTTATTGACCCGGGGGAATGAGCAGTTCTTC. It encodes CASSLLTRGNEQFF.

The chain uses TRBV6-4 and TRBJ2-2; D not resolved. The CDR3 runs 13 residues. Germline assignment: CDR1 MRHNA and CDR2 SNTAGT. Trimming left V 0 bases short and J 7 bases short, with 6 bases between. CDR3 DNA: TGTGCCAGCAGTGACTCAATAATCGGGGAGCTGTTTTTT. It encodes CASSDSIIGELFF.

The J gene is TRBJ2-7, the V gene TRBV5-5; D is unresolved. The length of the CDR3 is 11 residues. Germline CDR1 and CDR2: SGHKS and YYEKEE (reference sequence). Deletions cut 4 bases from V and 9 bases from J, with 11 bases between. The CDR3 sequence: CASSPLERQYF. CDR3 nucleotides: TGTGCCAGCAGCCCGCTCGAGCGGCAGTACTTC.

V gene TRBV6-4 combines with J gene TRBJ2-4; TRBD2 is a possible D gene (5 bases). This CDR3 spans 20 amino acids. Germline CDR1 and CDR2: MRHNA and SNTAGT. V lost 2 bases and J 0 bases, leaving 23 bases between the germline ends. CDR3 sequence: CASSDADGRTPHIAKNIQYF. In DNA, the CDR3 is TGTGCCAGCAGTGACGCGGACGGGCGGACTCCCCATATAGCCAAAAACATTCAGTACTTC.